This is a list of T cell receptor beta chains from one sample in a study of blood T cell repertoires in COVID-19. Only in-frame clones appear in the TCRdb table, and some are missing; sequencing was by immunoSEQ multiplex PCR. Of about 240,000 clones in the sample, approximately 83% are singletons; the top ten hold roughly 9.6%. Sequencing was carried out using peripheral blood. These receptors were taken from a woman of 80 years or more with acute or convalescent COVID-19. Both conserved end residues are part of each CDR3. The D gene is left open where the match is weak. Rows may omit the clone size; those that give it use once, few, many or a size class.

>TRBD2|TRBJ2-3|TRBV6-1|-
TGTGCCAGCAGTGACCGGGGACTAGCGGTGAACACAGATACGCAGTATTTT
CASSDRGLAVNTDTQYF
>-|TRBJ1-2|TRBV7-6|once
TGTGCCAGCAGCCCGGGCCGGGACACAGATGGCTACACCTTC
CASSPGRDTDGYTF
>-|TRBJ1-2|TRBV20-1|-
TGCAGTGCTAGTGTAGGCGGTAACTATGGCTACACCTTC
CSASVGGNYGYTF
>-|TRBJ2-7|TRBV10-3|-
TGTGCCATCAGCCCCCTCCGGGGATCCTACGAGCAGTACTTC
CAISPLRGSYEQYF
>-|TRBJ1-1|TRBV7-9|-
TGTGCCAGCAGCGTAAGGGGAGGAAACACTGAAGCTTTCTTT
CASSVRGGNTEAFF
>TRBD1|TRBJ1-6|TRBV7-2|-
TGTGCCAGCAGCTCCGGGACAGGGGCAGGTTCACCCCTCCACTTT
CASSSGTGAGSPLHF
>TRBD1|TRBJ1-3|TRBV9|-
TGTGCCAGCAGCCCCCGGACAGGGAGCTCTGGAAACACCATATATTTT
CASSPRTGSSGNTIYF
>TRBD1|TRBJ1-1|TRBV6-5|-
TGTGCCAGCACTAGGGACAGGGGGCTCACTGAAGCTTTCTTT
CASTRDRGLTEAFF
>-|TRBJ1-2|TRBV28|-
TGTGCCAGCATTGGAGGCTATGGCTACACCTTC
CASIGGYGYTF
>TRBD2|TRBJ2-3|TRBV24-1|-
TGTGCCACCAGCCTAGCGGGGGGAAGCACAGATACGCAGTATTTT
CATSLAGGSTDTQYF
>TRBD1|TRBJ1-6|TRBV3-1/TRBV3-2|-
TGTGCCAGCAGCAGGGACAGCGCTAATTCACCCCTCCACTTT
CASSRDSANSPLHF
>-|TRBJ1-6|TRBV5-1|-
TGCGCCAGCAGCCTCAGGGGTTCCTATAATTCACCCCTCCACTTT
CASSLRGSYNSPLHF
>-|TRBJ2-5|TRBV3-1/TRBV3-2|-
TGTGCCAGCAGCCAAGATTTGAAGGGGAGGGAGACCCAGTACTTC
CASSQDLKGRETQYF
>TRBD1|TRBJ2-2|TRBV9|-
TGTGCCAGCAGCGTAGATTGGGACAGGGCTGACGGGGAGCTGTTTTTT
CASSVDWDRADGELFF
>-|TRBJ2-5|TRBV18|-
TGTGCCAGCTCACCCACCCACGGGGGTGGGCAAGAGACCCAGTACTTC
CASSPTHGGGQETQYF
>-|TRBJ1-2|TRBV19|many
TGTGCCAGTAGTGTGGACAGAGCCTATGGCTACACCTTC
CASSVDRAYGYTF
>-|TRBJ2-1|TRBV5-6|-
TGTGCCAGCAGCTTCGAGCGGGTAAACAATGAGCAGTTCTTC
CASSFERVNNEQFF
>TRBD1|TRBJ1-2|TRBV28|-
TGTGCCAGCAGTTTGGGACAGCACTATGGCTACACCTTC
CASSLGQHYGYTF
>-|TRBJ2-2|TRBV11-2|-
TGTGCCAGCAGTCACTTAAAAGGGGAAGGGACCGGGGAGCTGTTTTTT
CASSHLKGEGTGELFF